This TCR beta chain originates from a study of molecular identifiers for immune sequencing clone quantification. Study summary: In replicates, RNA taken from 20,000 or 100,000 naive CD8 cells was divided five ways, and four portions underwent sequencing. Regarding the study as a whole: Clonotypes surpassing 20 RNA copies contained over 98% of effector molecules, versus under 1% in naive cells.

TCRdb analysed the PCR reads with MiXCR anew, one entry per CDR3 protein. Among hundreds of thousands of distinct CDR3 sequences listed, about 25% were seen once. CDR1 and CDR2 (germline): SGHDT, YYEEEE. The length of the CDR3 is 19 residues. V lost 0 bases and J lost 2; bases outside the gene matches: 11. About this clonotype: Its antigen is unknown.

V usage is TRBV5-6 and J usage is TRBJ1-4, with 9 bases matching TRBD1. Sequences were obtained from naive CD8+ T cells from blood, with Jurkat cell RNA spiked in. Subset defined: FACS-sorted CD8+CD4-CCR7+CD45RA+ naive T cells. The origin of this receptor is a human donor in good health. Some libraries in this study had Jurkat cell RNA spiked in. Here the CDR3 DNA reads TGTGCCAGCAGCTTGGGGACAGGGGTTTATTCACCGACTAATGAAAAACTGTTTTTT. Its translation is CASSLGTGVYSPTNEKLFF.